The 32 T cell receptor beta chains presented below share a single source sample, sequenced in a study of cytomegalovirus exposure and HLA in healthy donors. PCR involved 60 Vbeta and 13 Jbeta primers. Assay used: immunoSEQ multiplex PCR; TCRdb lists only in-frame clones, some missing. The data show 150,000 to 200,000 clones, over 60% seen once. Sequencing input: PBMCs. The receptors stem from a woman between 40 and 55 years old in good health and CMV-seronegative.

The chain uses TRBV4-1 and TRBJ2-3, with 8 positions matching TRBD1. The V gene end was trimmed by 2 bases and the J gene end by 2 bases; junction bases not matched to a gene: 3. Germline CDR1 is MGHRA and CDR2 is YSYEKL. The CDR3 spans 15 residues. CDR3 DNA: TGCGCCAGCAGCCAAAGGACAGGGTTCACAGATACGCAGTATTTT. Translation gives CASSQRTGFTDTQYF.

The chain carries TRBV2 and TRBJ2-7; D is undetermined. V lost 5 bases and J 2 bases, leaving 7 bases between the germline ends. CDR1 is SNHLY and CDR2 is FYNNEI in the germline V gene. This CDR3 has 12 amino acids. The DNA for the CDR3 is TGTGCCAGCAGTACCACAGCCTACGAGCAGTACTTC. It specifies CASSTTAYEQYF.

This clone was counted between two and nine times. This sequence joins TRBV5-6 and TRBJ2-3, with 8 bases that match TRBD2. The germline V gene encodes CDR1 SGHDT and CDR2 YYEEEE. The CDR3 loop spans 15 amino acids. V trimming: 2 bases; J trimming: 6 bases; junction bases outside the gene matches: 8. The chain's CDR3 is CASSFGAGAGDTQYF. CDR3 nucleotides: TGTGCCAGCAGCTTTGGAGCGGGAGCCGGTGATACGCAGTATTTT.

Remarks on this clone: Distinct nucleotide sequences in the sample also encode this CDR3. The V and J genes are TRBV6-6 and TRBJ1-2; unclear D gene. CDR1 is MNHNY, CDR2 SVGAGI, per germline (reference sequence). The V end was cut by 6 bases, the J end by 0 bases, with 5 bases between. The CDR3 runs to 12 residues. Here the CDR3 DNA reads TGTGCCAGCAGCCAGACTAACTATGGCTACACCTTC. This sequence encodes CASSQTNYGYTF.

The chain has TRBV7-8 and TRBJ1-2; D gene ambiguous. This CDR3 contains 17 residues. Germline CDR1 reads SGHVS; CDR2 reads FQNEAQ. The germline V and J ends were trimmed by 1 base and 6 bases, with 21 bases remaining between them. The DNA of the CDR3 is TGTGCCAGCAGCTTAGAGGTCGTGGCGAGGTGGCGGGATGGCTACACCTTC. Its translation: CASSLEVVARWRDGYTF. The complete variable domain, with remaining parts taken from reference TRBV7-8 and TRBJ1-2, reads GAGVSQSPRYKVAKRGQDVALRCDPISGHVSLFWYQQALGQGPEFLTYFQNEAQLDKSGLPSDRFFAERPEGSVSTLKIQRTQQEDSAVYLCASSLEVVARWRDGYTFGSGTRLTVV.

The J gene is TRBJ2-7, the V gene TRBV27, with D hard to call. Trimming removed 4 bases at V and 4 bases at J, with 8 bases between. From germline, CDR1 is MNHEY and CDR2 SMNVEV (reference sequence). The CDR3 has 12 amino acids. The DNA for the CDR3 is TGTGCCAGCAGTTCTCAGACATACGAGCAGTACTTC. Protein: CASSSQTYEQYF.

The V call is TRBV19, the J call TRBJ1-4; TRBD1 aligns across 8 bases. The germline V gene has CDR1 LNHDA and CDR2 SQIVND (reference sequence). CDR3 length: 13 amino acids. V dropped 4 bases and J dropped 7; count of bases not matched to a gene: 2. This chain's CDR3 is CASSTTGGEKLFF. The DNA of the CDR3 is TGTGCCAGTAGTACCACAGGGGGTGAAAAACTGTTTTTT.

The chain couples TRBV6-4 to TRBJ2-7; 10 bases map to TRBD2. With V trimmed by 3 bases and J by 7 bases, 9 bases remained unmatched. The CDR3 is 15 residues long. Germline V lookup: CDR1 MRHNA, CDR2 SNTAGT. DNA of the CDR3: TGTGCCAGCAGTGATATCCTAGCGGGAGCGAGGGAGCAGTACGTC. Translation gives CASSDILAGAREQYV.

The J gene is TRBJ2-7, the V gene TRBV5-1, with 7 bases identical to TRBD2. The CDR3 is 14 residues long. V lost 6 bases, J lost 1 base, and 7 bases stayed unmatched. CDR1 and CDR2 (germline): SGHRS, YFSETQ. The DNA of the CDR3 is TGCGCCAGCAACGCCGGGAGGCGATCCTACGAGCAGTACGTC. Translation gives CASNAGRRSYEQYV.

The V and J genes are TRBV11-1 and TRBJ1-2; 10 nucleotides line up with TRBD1. CDR1 is SGHAT, CDR2 FQDESV, per germline (reference sequence). Trimming removed 2 bases from V and 5 bases from J; junction bases left unmatched: 5. The CDR3 sequence is 15 residues long. The CDR3 loop reads CASSLKGQGSYGYTF. CDR3 DNA: TGTGCCAGCAGCTTAAAGGGACAGGGGAGTTATGGCTACACCTTC.

V and J are TRBV7-9 and TRBJ2-7; 9 bases agree with TRBD2. CDR1 is SEHNR and CDR2 is FQNEAQ in the germline V gene (reference sequence). The CDR3 is 16 amino acids. J gave up 3 bases and V 4 bases, and 10 bases lay outside the gene matches. The CDR3 protein is CASSSADAGGYYEQYV. CDR3 DNA: TGTGCCAGCAGCTCAGCGGATGCGGGAGGGTACTACGAGCAGTACGTC.

CDR3 region: CASSLTGDSPLHF. The CDR3 bases are TGTGCCAGCAGCTTAACAGGGGATTCACCCCTCCACTTT. The J gene is TRBJ1-6, the V gene TRBV5-5; 7 positions agree with TRBD1. The V gene's germline CDR1 is SGHKS and CDR2 YYEKEE (reference sequence). With V trimmed by 2 bases and J by 8 bases, 1 base remained unmatched. The CDR3 spans 13 residues.

This chain joins TRBV4-3 and TRBJ2-1; 10 bases match TRBD2. Unmatched junction bases numbered 8, after V lost 0 bases and J lost 9 bases. Looked up from germline, CDR1 is LGHNA and CDR2 is YSLEER. The CDR3 is made up of 16 amino acids. CDR3 protein: CASSQDNWASGSEQFF. The CDR3 DNA is TGCGCCAGCAGCCAAGATAATTGGGCTAGCGGGAGTGAGCAGTTCTTC.

The CDR3 here is CASSVEGQGGAFF. As DNA, the CDR3 is TGTGCCAGCAGCGTAGAGGGTCAGGGGGGAGCTTTCTTT. The chain couples TRBV9 to TRBJ1-1, with TRBD1 matching over 7 bases. Germline V gene lookup returns CDR1 SGDLS and CDR2 YYNGEE. V lost 0 bases and J lost 10; bases outside the gene matches: 6. The CDR3 has 13 residues.

The chain is built from TRBV19 and TRBJ1-2, with 9 positions matching TRBD1. From germline, CDR1 is LNHDA and CDR2 SQIVND (reference sequence). The trim removed 6 bases at V and 8 bases at J, leaving 7 bases unmatched. This CDR3 is 13 amino acids long. CDR3 DNA: TGTGCCAGTAGGGTGGACAGGGGATACGGCTACACCTTC. Its translation: CASRVDRGYGYTF. Supplemented by reference TRBV19 and TRBJ1-2, the full variable domain reads DGGITQSPKYLFRKEGQNVTLSCEQNLNHDAMYWYRQDPGQGLRLIYYSQIVNDFQKGDIAEGYSVSREKKESFPLTVTSAQKNPTAFYLCASRVDRGYGYTFGSGTRLTVV.

This chain joins TRBV7-2 and TRBJ2-7, with 10 bases matching TRBD2. Germline V CDR1 and CDR2: SGHTA, FQGNSA. The length of the CDR3 is 15 residues. The J segment lost 4 bases and the V segment lost 2 bases, leaving 5 bases of the junction unmatched. The CDR3 coding sequence is TGTGCCAGCAGCTTACTAGCGGGAGATCTATACGAGCAGTACTTC. It translates to CASSLLAGDLYEQYF.

The chain employs TRBV27 and TRBJ1-1; D gene unclear. In germline, CDR1 is MNHEY, CDR2 SMNVEV (reference sequence). The CDR3 loop spans 14 amino acids. With 5 bases removed from V and 6 bases from J, the gap between germline ends came to 16 bases. As DNA, the CDR3 is TGTGCCAGCAGTCGGTCCTGGGTTGGGCCTGAAGCTTTCTTT. Its protein is CASSRSWVGPEAFF.

The chain links TRBV25-1 to TRBJ2-1; 9 bases fit TRBD2. The germline V gene has CDR1 MGHDK and CDR2 SYGVNS. V shed 2 bases and J 4 bases; nucleotides not matched to a gene: 6. The CDR3 length is 16 residues. CDR3 sequence: CASSEIAGVEYNEQFF. CDR3 bases: TGTGCCAGCAGTGAAATAGCGGGAGTGGAGTACAATGAGCAGTTCTTC.

V usage is TRBV7-2 and J usage is TRBJ2-1; D possibly corresponds to TRBD1 (6 bases). The CDR3 contains 15 residues. The ends were cut back, 5 bases at V and 7 bases at J, with 18 bases in the middle. The V gene's germline CDR1 is SGHTA and CDR2 FQGNSA. This CDR3 is CASSRGQYERNEQFF. CDR3 in DNA: TGTGCCAGCAGCCGCGGACAGTATGAGAGGAATGAGCAGTTCTTC. Combining the CDR3 with reference TRBV7-2 and TRBJ2-1 gives the whole variable domain GAGVSQSPSNKVTEKGKDVELRCDPISGHTALYWYRQSLGQGLEFLIYFQGNSAPDKSGLPSDRFSAERTGGSVSTLTIQRTQQEDSAVYLCASSRGQYERNEQFFGPGTRLTVL.

The chain joins TRBV9 to TRBJ2-1, with 8 bases identical to TRBD2. This CDR3 has 18 residues. V shed 4 bases and J 5 bases; nucleotides not matched to a gene: 17. Germline loops: CDR1 SGDLS, CDR2 YYNGEE. The CDR3 is CASSRSGGRRYWDNEQFF. Written as DNA, the CDR3 is TGTGCCAGCAGCCGAAGCGGCGGGAGGAGGTATTGGGACAATGAGCAGTTCTTC.

The chain links TRBV13 to TRBJ1-1; D perhaps matches TRBD1 (5 bases). The CDR3 extends over 15 amino acids. The germline V gene has CDR1 PRHDT and CDR2 FYEKMQ (reference sequence). Trimming removed 6 bases at V and 2 bases at J, with 16 bases between. The CDR3 spells CASSSLGPGNTEAFF. CDR3 nucleotide sequence: TGTGCCAGCAGTTCGTTGGGGCCGGGTAACACTGAAGCTTTCTTT.

J is TRBJ2-1 and V is TRBV4-1, with 7 nucleotides matching TRBD2. The germline CDR1 and CDR2 sequences are MGHRA and YSYEKL. The CDR3 covers 18 residues. Losses at the gene ends were 4 bases for V and 1 base for J; bases not matched to a gene: 13. CDR3 residues: CASSPVQAAGSSYNEQFF. The CDR3 DNA is TGCGCCAGCAGCCCCGTGCAAGCAGCGGGAAGTTCCTACAATGAGCAGTTCTTC.

This clone was detected a few times. The V gene is TRBV27, the J gene TRBJ1-1, with 8 bases identical to TRBD1. The CDR3 is 14 amino acids. The junction had 4 bases not matched to a gene; V was cut back by 2 bases and J by 5 bases. Germline V gene sequence: CDR1 MNHEY, CDR2 SMNVEV (reference sequence). The CDR3 bases are TGTGCCAGCAGTTTAGACAGGGGTAGGACTGAAGCTTTCTTT. Translating gives CASSLDRGRTEAFF.

The V and J genes are TRBV13 and TRBJ2-1; 9 positions agree with TRBD2. V was clipped by 3 bases and J by 9 bases; unmatched bases: 9. Germline values: CDR1 PRHDT, CDR2 FYEKMQ (reference sequence). The CDR3 is 15 amino acids. The DNA of the CDR3 is TGTGCCAGCAGCTTCGGGACTAGCCCTCAATCTGAGCAGTTCTTC. Its protein product is CASSFGTSPQSEQFF.

The CDR3 region has the DNA TGTGCCAGCAGTGCGGAGCTTTCGTATACGCAGTATTTT. This gives the protein CASSAELSYTQYF. This chain links TRBV6-6 with TRBJ2-3; D is uncertain. CDR3 length equals 13 residues. Germline lookup yields CDR1 MNHNY and CDR2 SVGAGI (reference sequence). V shed 5 bases and J shed 7 bases, with 13 bases lying between them.

The sample holds a few counts of this clone. This sequence joins TRBV11-2 and TRBJ2-1; TRBD2 agrees at 13 bases. The V gene's germline CDR1 is SGHAT and CDR2 FQNNGV. The CDR3 runs to 16 residues. J gave up 3 bases and V 5 bases, and 4 bases lay outside the gene matches. CDR3 amino acids: CASSMGLAGHYNEQFF. CDR3 bases: TGTGCCAGCAGCATGGGACTAGCGGGACACTACAATGAGCAGTTCTTC.

Only one count was recorded for this clone. The rearrangement links TRBV6-5 to TRBJ1-2, with 10 bases matching TRBD1. CDR1 MNHEY and CDR2 SVGAGI come from the germline V gene. The CDR3 has 13 residues. V lost 5 bases, J lost 8 bases, and 5 bases stayed unmatched. CDR3 amino acids: CASSGGQGNGYTF. The CDR3 coding sequence is TGTGCCAGCAGTGGGGGACAGGGGAACGGCTACACCTTC.

This chain connects TRBV18 to TRBJ2-1; 9 bases line up with TRBD1. Trimming at V came to 3 bases and at J to 5 bases, leaving 2 bases not matched to a gene. The CDR3 spans 14 residues. Germline V lookup: CDR1 KGHSH, CDR2 LQKENI. CDR3 coding DNA: TGTGCCAGCTCACCGACAGGGGGGGACAATGAGCAGTTCTTC. This codes for CASSPTGGDNEQFF.

CDR3 bases: TGTGCCAGCAGTACTACAGGCCTCGCTAACTATGGCTACACCTTC. Translation gives CASSTTGLANYGYTF. The V and J genes are TRBV2 and TRBJ1-2, with D tentatively TRBD1 (5 bases). The CDR3 contains 15 residues. Germline V CDR1 and CDR2: SNHLY, FYNNEI. Trimming took off 5 bases at V and 0 bases at J, with 13 bases between the two ends. The full variable domain, rest sourced from reference TRBV2 and TRBJ1-2, is EPEVTQTPSHQVTQMGQEVILRCVPISNHLYFYWYRQILGQKVEFLVSFYNNEISEKSEIFDDQFSVERPDGSNFTLKIRSTKLEDSAMYFCASSTTGLANYGYTFGSGTRLTVV.

This chain links TRBV6-1 with TRBJ2-7; no firm D call. V lost 2 bases and J 5 bases, leaving 7 bases between the germline ends. The CDR3 runs 12 residues. Germline V lookup: CDR1 MNHNS, CDR2 SASEGT. CDR3 in DNA: TGTGCCAGCAGTGAACAAACAGACGAGCAGTACTTC. Encoded protein: CASSEQTDEQYF.

In nucleotides, the CDR3 is TGTGCCAGCAGTATACAGGGCTTGGGTGGCTACACCTTC. It is translated as CASSIQGLGGYTF. This sequence joins TRBV2 and TRBJ1-2; a weak D match, TRBD1 (6 bases). The V gene's germline CDR1 is SNHLY and CDR2 FYNNEI. This CDR3 region has 13 residues. The germline V and J ends were trimmed by 5 bases and 7 bases, with 14 bases remaining between them. Full variable domain (outside the CDR3, taken from reference TRBV2 and TRBJ1-2): EPEVTQTPSHQVTQMGQEVILRCVPISNHLYFYWYRQILGQKVEFLVSFYNNEISEKSEIFDDQFSVERPDGSNFTLKIRSTKLEDSAMYFCASSIQGLGGYTFGSGTRLTVV.

This clone has just a few counts. The chain is built from TRBV7-8 and TRBJ1-5, with D tentatively TRBD1 (5 bases). Germline CDR1 and CDR2: SGHVS and FQNEAQ. The V end lost 0 bases, the J end lost 4 bases, and 10 bases lay between the germline ends. This CDR3 region has 15 residues. The CDR3 loop reads CASSLAIRGNQPQHF. The CDR3 DNA follows: TGTGCCAGCAGCTTAGCGATACGGGGGAATCAGCCCCAGCATTTT.